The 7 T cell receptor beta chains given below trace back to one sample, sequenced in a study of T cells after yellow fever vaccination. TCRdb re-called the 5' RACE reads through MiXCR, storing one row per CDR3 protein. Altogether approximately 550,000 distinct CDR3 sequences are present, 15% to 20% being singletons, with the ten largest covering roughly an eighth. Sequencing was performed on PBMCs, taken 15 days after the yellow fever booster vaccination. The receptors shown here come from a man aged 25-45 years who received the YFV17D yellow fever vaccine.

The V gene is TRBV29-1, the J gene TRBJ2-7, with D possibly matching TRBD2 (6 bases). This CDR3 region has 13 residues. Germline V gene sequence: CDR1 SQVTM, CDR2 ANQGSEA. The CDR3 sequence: CIRSGPSSYEQYF. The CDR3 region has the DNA TGCATCCGAAGCGGGCCAAGCTCCTACGAGCAGTACTTC.

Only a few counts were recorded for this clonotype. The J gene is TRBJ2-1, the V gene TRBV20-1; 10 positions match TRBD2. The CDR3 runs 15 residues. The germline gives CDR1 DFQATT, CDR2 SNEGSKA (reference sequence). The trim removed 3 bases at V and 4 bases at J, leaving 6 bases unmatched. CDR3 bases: TGCAGTGCTAGCCAAGCGGGAGGGAAATACAATGAGCAGTTCTTC. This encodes CSASQAGGKYNEQFF.

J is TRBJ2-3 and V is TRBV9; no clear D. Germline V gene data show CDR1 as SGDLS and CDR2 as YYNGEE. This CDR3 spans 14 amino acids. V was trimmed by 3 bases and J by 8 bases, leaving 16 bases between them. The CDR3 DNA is TGTGCCAGCAGCGCCAAGACCCCGGGTGGTACGCAGTATTTT. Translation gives CASSAKTPGGTQYF. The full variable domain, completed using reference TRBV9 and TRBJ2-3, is DSGVTQTPKHLITATGQRVTLRCSPRSGDLSVYWYQQSLDQGLQFLIQYYNGEERAKGNILERFSAQQFPDLHSELNLSSLELGDSALYFCASSAKTPGGTQYFGPGTRLTVL.

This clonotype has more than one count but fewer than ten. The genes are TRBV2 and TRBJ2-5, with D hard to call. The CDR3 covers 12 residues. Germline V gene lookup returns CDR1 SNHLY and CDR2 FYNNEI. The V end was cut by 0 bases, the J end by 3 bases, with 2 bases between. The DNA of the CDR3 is TGTGCCAGCAGTGAAGCGGAAGAGACCCAGTACTTC. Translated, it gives CASSEAEETQYF.

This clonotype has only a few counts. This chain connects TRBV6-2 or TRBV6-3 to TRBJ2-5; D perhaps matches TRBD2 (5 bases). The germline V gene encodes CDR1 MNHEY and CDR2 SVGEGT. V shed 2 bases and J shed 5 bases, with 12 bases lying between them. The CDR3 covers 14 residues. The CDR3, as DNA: TGTGCCAGCAGTTACCCTAGCTCCCTCGAGACCCAGTACTTC. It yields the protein CASSYPSSLETQYF.

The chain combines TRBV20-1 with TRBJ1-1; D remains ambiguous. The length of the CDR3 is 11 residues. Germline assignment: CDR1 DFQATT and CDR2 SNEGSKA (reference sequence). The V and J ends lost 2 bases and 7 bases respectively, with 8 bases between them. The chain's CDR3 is CSARRLFEAFF. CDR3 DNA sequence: TGCAGTGCTAGACGGTTGTTTGAAGCTTTCTTT.

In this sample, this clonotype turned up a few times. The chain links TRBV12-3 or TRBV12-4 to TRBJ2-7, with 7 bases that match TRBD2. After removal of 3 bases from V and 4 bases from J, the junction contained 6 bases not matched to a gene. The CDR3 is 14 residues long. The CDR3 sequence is CASSFGGGVYEQYF. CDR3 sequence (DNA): TGTGCCAGCAGTTTTGGGGGAGGGGTTTACGAGCAGTACTTC.